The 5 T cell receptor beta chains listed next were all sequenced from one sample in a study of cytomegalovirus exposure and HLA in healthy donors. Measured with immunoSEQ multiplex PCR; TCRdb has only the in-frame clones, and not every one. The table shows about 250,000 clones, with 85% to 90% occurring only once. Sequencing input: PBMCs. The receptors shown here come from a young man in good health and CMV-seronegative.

The CDR3 nucleotides read TGTGCCAGCAGCTCTCGGGCCAGGGACGAGCAGTACTTC. This encodes CASSSRARDEQYF. The genes are TRBV7-2 and TRBJ2-7, with a possible D match to TRBD1 (5 bases). The CDR3 spans 13 residues. CDR1 and CDR2 from the germline V gene are SGHTA and FQGNSA. Trimming removed 4 bases from V and 5 bases from J, with 12 bases in between.

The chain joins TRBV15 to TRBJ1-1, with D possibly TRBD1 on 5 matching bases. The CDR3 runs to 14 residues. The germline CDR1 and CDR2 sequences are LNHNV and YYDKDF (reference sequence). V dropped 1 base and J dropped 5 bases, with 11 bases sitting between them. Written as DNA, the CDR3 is TGTGCCACCAGCAGAGCGGACCGGGGGACTGAAGCTTTCTTT. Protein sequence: CATSRADRGTEAFF.

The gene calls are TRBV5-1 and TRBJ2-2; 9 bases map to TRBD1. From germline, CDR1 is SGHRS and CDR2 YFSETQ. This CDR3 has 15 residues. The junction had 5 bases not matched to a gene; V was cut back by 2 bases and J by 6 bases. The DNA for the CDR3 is TGCGCCAGCAGCTTACAGGGGGCTCTCTCCGGGGAGCTGTTTTTT. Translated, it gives CASSLQGALSGELFF. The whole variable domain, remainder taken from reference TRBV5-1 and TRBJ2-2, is KAGVTQTPRYLIKTRGQQVTLSCSPISGHRSVSWYQQTPGQGLQFLFEYFSETQRNKGNFPGRFSGRQFSNSRSEMNVSTLELGDSALYLCASSLQGALSGELFFGEGSRLTVL.

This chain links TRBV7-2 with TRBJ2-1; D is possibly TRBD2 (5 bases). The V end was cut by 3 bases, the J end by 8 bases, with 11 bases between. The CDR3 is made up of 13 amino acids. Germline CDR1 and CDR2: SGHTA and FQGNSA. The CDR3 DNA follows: TGTGCCAGCAGCTTGGAGGCGGGTGATGAGCAGTTCTTC. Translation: CASSLEAGDEQFF.

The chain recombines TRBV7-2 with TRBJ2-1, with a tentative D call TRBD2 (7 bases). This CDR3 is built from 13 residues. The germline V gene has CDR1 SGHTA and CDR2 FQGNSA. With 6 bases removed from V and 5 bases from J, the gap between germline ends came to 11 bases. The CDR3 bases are TGTGCCAGCAGTCGGGGGGCCCACAATGAGCAGTTCTTC. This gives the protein CASSRGAHNEQFF. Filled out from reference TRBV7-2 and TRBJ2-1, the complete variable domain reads GAGVSQSPSNKVTEKGKDVELRCDPISGHTALYWYRQSLGQGLEFLIYFQGNSAPDKSGLPSDRFSAERTGGSVSTLTIQRTQQEDSAVYLCASSRGAHNEQFFGPGTRLTVL.